The 15 T cell receptor beta chains below all came from one sample that was sequenced in a study of OX40 agonist ivuxolimab in advanced cancers. Assay used: immunoSEQ multiplex PCR; TCRdb lists only in-frame clones, some missing. This sample carries 60,000 to 85,000 clones, over 80% of them seen once, and the ten largest clones take over 8.5%. Specimen: CD4+ or CD8+ T cells sorted from blood, collected in a trial of the OX40 agonist ivuxolimab. The receptors originated from an adult with an advanced solid tumor such as melanoma, head and neck, liver or kidney cancer.

The chain joins TRBV7-8 to TRBJ1-1, with 11 nucleotides matching TRBD1. The CDR3 extends over 16 amino acids. Germline-derived CDR1 and CDR2 are SGHVS and FQNEAQ. The V segment lost 8 bases and the J segment 1 base; nucleotides outside the gene matches: 9. The CDR3 loop is CASSGTGGPANTEAFF. CDR3 nucleotide sequence: TGTGCCAGCTCCGGGACAGGGGGTCCGGCGAACACTGAAGCTTTCTTT.

The chain has TRBV10-1 and TRBJ1-3; TRBD1 matches at 7 bases. There are 13 residues in the CDR3. The J segment lost 3 bases and the V segment lost 7 bases, leaving 3 bases of the junction unmatched. The V gene's germline CDR1 is WNHNN and CDR2 SYGVQD (reference sequence). This CDR3 is CASTGGFGNTIYF. CDR3 bases: TGCGCCAGCACAGGGGGATTTGGAAACACCATATATTTT.

This chain uses TRBV6-5 with TRBJ2-7; TRBD1 agrees at 8 bases. V shed 6 bases and J 0 bases; nucleotides not matched to a gene: 4. Per germline, CDR1 MNHEY and CDR2 SVGAGI. The CDR3 has 14 amino acids. CDR3 region: CASSQGAYSYEQYF. For the CDR3, the DNA is TGTGCCAGCAGCCAGGGGGCCTACTCCTACGAGCAGTACTTC.

The V call is TRBV13, the J call TRBJ1-4, with D unresolved. The V gene lost 0 bases and the J gene lost 8 bases, with 13 bases spanning the gap. In germline, CDR1 is PRHDT, CDR2 FYEKMQ (reference sequence). The CDR3 loop spans 15 amino acids. The CDR3 protein is CASSLGSGLGEKLFF. The CDR3 region has the DNA TGTGCCAGCAGCTTAGGATCAGGACTTGGAGAAAAACTGTTTTTT.

This chain connects TRBV7-9 to TRBJ2-1; a possible D gene is TRBD2 (5 bases). The CDR3 spans 17 residues. From germline, CDR1 is SEHNR and CDR2 FQNEAQ (reference sequence). The ends were cut back, 6 bases at V and 4 bases at J, with 22 bases in the middle. The CDR3 nucleotides are TGTGCCAGCAGTTTCGCCCAACCCCTCGGGGTATACAATGAGCAGTTCTTC. This gives the protein CASSFAQPLGVYNEQFF.

The gene calls are TRBV9 and TRBJ1-6, with a tentative D call TRBD1 (5 bases). There are 14 residues in the CDR3. Germline V gene lookup returns CDR1 SGDLS and CDR2 YYNGEE. Trimming took 4 bases from V and 6 from J, leaving 11 bases between them. The DNA for the CDR3 is TGTGCCAGCAGCCCCTGGGACGGTAATTCACCCCTCCACTTT. Its protein product is CASSPWDGNSPLHF.

The chain links TRBV4-1 to TRBJ1-2; D is undetermined. CDR1 and CDR2 (germline): MGHRA, YSYEKL. V was trimmed by 4 bases and J by 0 bases, leaving 15 bases between them. The length of the CDR3 is 16 residues. The chain's CDR3 is CASSPTKEVANYGYTF. The CDR3 DNA sequence: TGCGCCAGCAGCCCAACCAAGGAAGTCGCTAACTATGGCTACACCTTC.

The genes are TRBV7-9 and TRBJ1-1, with D uncertain. The CDR3 consists of 13 residues. The germline gives CDR1 SEHNR, CDR2 FQNEAQ (reference sequence). The V gene lost 5 bases and the J gene lost 8 bases, with 15 bases spanning the gap. DNA of the CDR3: TGTGCCAGCAGCCCCATTCCGAGAACAGAAGCTTTCTTT. This gives the protein CASSPIPRTEAFF. Supplemented by reference TRBV7-9 and TRBJ1-1, the full variable domain reads DTGVSQNPRHKITKRGQNVTFRCDPISEHNRLYWYRQTLGQGPEFLTYFQNEAQLEKSRLLSDRFSAERPKGSFSTLEIQRTEQGDSAMYLCASSPIPRTEAFFGQGTRLTVV.

V usage is TRBV7-6 and J usage is TRBJ2-7, with TRBD1 matching over 9 bases. J lost 4 bases, V lost 5 bases, and 3 bases had no gene match. This CDR3 has 13 amino acids. Looked up from germline, CDR1 is SGHVS and CDR2 is FNYEAQ. The CDR3 sequence is CASSPGQGYEQYF. The CDR3 DNA sequence: TGTGCCAGCAGCCCCGGACAGGGGTACGAGCAGTACTTC.

This chain uses TRBV5-4 with TRBJ2-7, with D perhaps matching TRBD1 or TRBD2 (5 bases each). The V gene's germline CDR1 is SGHNT and CDR2 YYREEE (reference sequence). Trimming pared 1 base from V and 2 bases from J, leaving 10 bases between. The length of the CDR3 is 14 residues. The CDR3 DNA sequence: TGTGCCAGCAGCTTGCGGGACCAGACCTACGAGCAGTACTTC. Translation: CASSLRDQTYEQYF.

The chain links TRBV11-3 to TRBJ2-1; possibly TRBD1 for D (7 bases). Germline assignment: CDR1 SGHNT and CDR2 YENEEA. Trimming took 5 bases from V and 4 from J, leaving 18 bases between them. CDR3 length: 16 amino acids. The CDR3 DNA is TGTGCCAGCAGCGAGGGCGGGACAGAGATTTACAATGAGCAGTTCTTC. It translates to CASSEGGTEIYNEQFF.

This clone was counted between two and nine times. The identical CDR3 is also encoded by other nucleotide sequences in the sample. J is TRBJ2-7 and V is TRBV9, with D possibly TRBD2 on 5 matching bases. Germline CDR1 SGDLS, CDR2 YYNGEE. The CDR3 has 14 residues. Trimming cost V 0 bases and J 0 bases, with 7 bases left between them. The CDR3 DNA reads as TGTGCCAGCAGCGTAGATGGGAGCTCCTACGAGCAGTACTTC. Protein product: CASSVDGSSYEQYF.

This clone was seen once. The chain employs TRBV27 and TRBJ1-2; D is ambiguous. Germline lookup yields CDR1 MNHEY and CDR2 SMNVEV (reference sequence). Trimming left V 9 bases short and J 3 bases short, with 26 bases between. This CDR3 comprises 17 residues. The CDR3 loop reads CASYKRPPRDSDYGYTF. For the CDR3, the DNA is TGTGCCAGTTATAAGCGCCCTCCCCGGGATTCTGACTATGGCTACACCTTC.

The J gene is TRBJ1-1, the V gene TRBV25-1; a weak D match, TRBD1 (5 bases). CDR1 is MGHDK and CDR2 is SYGVNS in the germline V gene. The CDR3 consists of 14 residues. Trimming left V 8 bases short and J 4 bases short, with 17 bases between. CDR3 residues: CASAPGGYGTEAFF. CDR3 DNA sequence: TGTGCCAGCGCCCCGGGGGGATACGGCACTGAAGCTTTCTTT.

The chain combines TRBV6-5 with TRBJ2-7; no clear D gene. The CDR3 runs 14 residues. Germline V gene lookup returns CDR1 MNHEY and CDR2 SVGAGI. Trimming stripped 0 bases from V and 2 bases from J, with 8 bases between. CDR3 protein: CASSYSWGTYEQYF. As DNA, the CDR3 is TGTGCCAGCAGTTACTCGTGGGGTACCTACGAGCAGTACTTC.